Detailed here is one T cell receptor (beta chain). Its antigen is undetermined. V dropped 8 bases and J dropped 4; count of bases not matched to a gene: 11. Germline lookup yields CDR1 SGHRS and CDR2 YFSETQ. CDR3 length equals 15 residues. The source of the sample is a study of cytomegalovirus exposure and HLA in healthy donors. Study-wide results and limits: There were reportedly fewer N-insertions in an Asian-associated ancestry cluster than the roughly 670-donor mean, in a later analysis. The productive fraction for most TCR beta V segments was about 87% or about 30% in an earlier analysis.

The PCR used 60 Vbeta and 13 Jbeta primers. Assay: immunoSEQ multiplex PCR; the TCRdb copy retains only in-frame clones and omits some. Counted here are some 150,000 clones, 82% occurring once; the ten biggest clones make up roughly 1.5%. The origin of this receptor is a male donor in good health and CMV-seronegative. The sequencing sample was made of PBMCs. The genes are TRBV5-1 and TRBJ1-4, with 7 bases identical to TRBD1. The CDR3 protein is CASAPGTAYNEKLFF. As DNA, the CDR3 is TGCGCCAGTGCCCCTGGGACAGCCTATAATGAAAAACTGTTTTTT.